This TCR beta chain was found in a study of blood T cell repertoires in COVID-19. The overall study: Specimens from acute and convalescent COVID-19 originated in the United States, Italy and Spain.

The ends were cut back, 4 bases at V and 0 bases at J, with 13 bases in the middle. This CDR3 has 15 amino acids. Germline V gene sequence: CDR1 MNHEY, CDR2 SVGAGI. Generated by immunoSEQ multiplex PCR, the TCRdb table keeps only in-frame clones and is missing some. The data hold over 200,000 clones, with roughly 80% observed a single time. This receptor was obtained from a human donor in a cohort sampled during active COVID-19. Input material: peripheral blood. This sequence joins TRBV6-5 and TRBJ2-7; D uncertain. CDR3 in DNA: TGTGCCAGCAGTTCCCTTCCAGGAAGCTCCTACGAGCAGTACTTC. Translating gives CASSSLPGSSYEQYF.